A single sample gave rise to the 32 T cell receptor beta chains below, sequenced in a study of blood T cell repertoires in COVID-19. The table came from immunoSEQ multiplex PCR; TCRdb's copy has only in-frame clones and leaves some out. The repertoire includes roughly 130,000 clones, 84% of them detected once, and about an eighth sits in the top ten. The sequencing input was peripheral blood. The receptors were gathered from a woman aged 25 to 45 who had recovered from COVID-19.

The sample holds one count of this clone. The chain is built from TRBV5-6 and TRBJ2-2; D is unresolved. This CDR3 is built from 13 residues. The V gene lost 1 base and the J gene lost 6 bases, with 7 bases spanning the gap. The germline V gene encodes CDR1 SGHDT and CDR2 YYEEEE. In nucleotides, the CDR3 is TGTGCCAGCAGCTTGTCGGTGTCCGGGGAGCTGTTTTTT. It encodes CASSLSVSGELFF.

The chain couples TRBV11-3 to TRBJ2-3; D not resolved. This CDR3 is 14 amino acids long. CDR1 is SGHNT, CDR2 YENEEA, per germline. Trimming pared 0 bases from V and 6 bases from J, leaving 10 bases between. The CDR3 is CASSLDNSVDTQYF. The DNA of the CDR3 is TGTGCCAGCAGCTTAGATAATAGTGTGGATACGCAGTATTTT.

This clone appeared a single time. The J gene is TRBJ1-2, the V gene TRBV3-1 (or the pseudogene TRBV3-2), with 7 bases aligning to TRBD1. The CDR3 is 14 amino acids. Germline CDR1 and CDR2: LGHDT and YNNKEL (reference sequence). The junction had 9 bases not matched to a gene; V was cut back by 3 bases and J by 8 bases. Written as DNA, the CDR3 is TGTGCCAGCAGCCACGACGCAGGGGGGTGGGGCTACACCTTC. Its translation is CASSHDAGGWGYTF.

This clone was detected once. The V and J genes are TRBV30 and TRBJ1-6; the D is unclear. The CDR3 extends over 14 amino acids. Trimming cost V 0 bases and J 7 bases, with 10 bases left between them. The germline V gene encodes CDR1 GTSNPN and CDR2 SVGIG (reference sequence). The DNA of the CDR3 is TGTGCCTGGAGTGTGGAGACGGTAAATTCACCCCTCCACTTT. Protein product: CAWSVETVNSPLHF.

This clone was seen more than once but under ten times. The gene calls are TRBV15 and TRBJ2-5, with TRBD2 as a possible D gene (5 bases). Germline V gene data show CDR1 as LNHNV and CDR2 as YYDKDF (reference sequence). V was cut by 3 bases and J by 1 base, with 18 bases left in between. There are 17 residues in the CDR3. The CDR3 region is CATSSHGRERLQETQYF. The CDR3 nucleotides are TGTGCCACCAGCAGCCACGGACGGGAACGTCTCCAAGAGACCCAGTACTTC.

This clone was picked up many times. CDR3 sequence (DNA): TGTGCCAGCAGCTTTCGGGAAGCAAACACCGGGGAGCTGTTTTTT. It encodes CASSFREANTGELFF. The chain is built from TRBV7-9 and TRBJ2-2; tentative D call: TRBD2 (5 bases). The V end lost 3 bases, the J end lost 2 bases, and 10 bases lay between the germline ends. Germline lookup yields CDR1 SEHNR and CDR2 FQNEAQ (reference sequence). CDR3 size: 15 residues. Complete variable domain (other parts from reference TRBV7-9 and TRBJ2-2): DTGVSQNPRHKITKRGQNVTFRCDPISEHNRLYWYRQTLGQGPEFLTYFQNEAQLEKSRLLSDRFSAERPKGSFSTLEIQRTEQGDSAMYLCASSFREANTGELFFGEGSRLTVL.

This clone was recorded a few times. This chain links TRBV9 with TRBJ2-2; the match to TRBD1 covers 8 bases. The length of the CDR3 is 15 residues. The V gene's germline CDR1 is SGDLS and CDR2 YYNGEE. With 1 base clipped from V and 4 bases from J, the junction kept 3 bases outside the gene matches. Written as DNA, the CDR3 is TGTGCCAGCAGCGTACAGGGGGCCACCACCGGGGAGCTGTTTTTT. Encoded protein: CASSVQGATTGELFF.

V gene TRBV27 combines with J gene TRBJ2-1; 7 nucleotides agree with TRBD1. The junction had 13 bases not matched to a gene; V was cut back by 6 bases and J by 8 bases. CDR1 and CDR2 from the germline V gene are MNHEY and SMNVEV (reference sequence). The CDR3 contains 15 residues. CDR3 protein: CASRKQGPAIDEQFF. In DNA, the CDR3 is TGTGCCAGCAGGAAACAGGGGCCCGCTATCGATGAGCAGTTCTTC.

The J gene is TRBJ2-7, the V gene TRBV7-2; TRBD2 aligns across 10 bases. The CDR3 has 18 amino acids. Germline-derived CDR1 and CDR2 are SGHTA and FQGNSA. Germline trimming cut 2 bases from V and 4 bases from J; bases unmatched to any gene: 14. The CDR3 loop is CASSLLYTPGLAVYEQYF. For the CDR3, the DNA is TGTGCCAGCAGCTTATTGTATACCCCCGGACTAGCGGTTTACGAGCAGTACTTC. Full variable domain (rest looked up from reference TRBV7-2 and TRBJ2-7): GAGVSQSPSNKVTEKGKDVELRCDPISGHTALYWYRQSLGQGLEFLIYFQGNSAPDKSGLPSDRFSAERTGGSVSTLTIQRTQQEDSAVYLCASSLLYTPGLAVYEQYFGPGTRLTVT.

The chain uses TRBV6-5 and TRBJ2-4, with 9 positions matching TRBD1. The CDR3 runs to 15 residues. After removal of 6 bases from V and 0 bases from J, the junction contained 3 bases not matched to a gene. Germline V gives CDR1 MNHEY, CDR2 SVGAGI. The CDR3 reads CASSDRGIAKNIQYF. The CDR3 DNA sequence: TGTGCCAGCAGCGACAGGGGGATAGCCAAAAACATTCAGTACTTC.

This clone has only one observation. The J gene is TRBJ1-1, the V gene TRBV20-1; no firm D call. Germline V gene sequence: CDR1 DFQATT, CDR2 SNEGSKA (reference sequence). V gave up 0 bases and J gave up 10 bases, with 9 bases separating them. The CDR3 length is 11 residues. As DNA, the CDR3 is TGCAGTGCTAGAGATCGGCAGGTAGCTTTCTTT. It specifies CSARDRQVAFF.

The V call is TRBV27, the J call TRBJ2-1; 9 nucleotides match TRBD2. There are 16 residues in the CDR3. From germline, CDR1 is MNHEY and CDR2 SMNVEV (reference sequence). Trimming took 5 bases from V and 3 from J; bases not matched to a gene: 8. As DNA, the CDR3 is TGTGCCAGCAGTCCCTTTAGCGGGGGATTCTACAATGAGCAGTTCTTC. Translation gives CASSPFSGGFYNEQFF.

This chain uses TRBV2 with TRBJ1-4; TRBD1 aligns across 9 bases. CDR1 is SNHLY, CDR2 FYNNEI, per germline. This CDR3 is built from 14 residues. V shed 6 bases and J 7 bases; nucleotides not matched to a gene: 6. The CDR3 nucleotides read TGTGCCAGCAGGCCCGGGACAGGGCGTGAAAAACTGTTTTTT. Protein sequence: CASRPGTGREKLFF.

The rearrangement joins TRBV5-1 to TRBJ2-7, with 11 bases that match TRBD2. From germline, CDR1 is SGHRS and CDR2 YFSETQ. This CDR3 is 16 amino acids long. Trimming took 1 base from V and 0 from J; bases not matched to a gene: 3. The CDR3 DNA reads as TGCGCCAGCAGCTTGACTAGCGGGGGAAGCTCCTACGAGCAGTACTTC. This translates into CASSLTSGGSSYEQYF.

The chain links TRBV19 to TRBJ1-1; a possible D gene is TRBD1 (5 bases). CDR3 length equals 12 residues. Germline CDR1 reads LNHDA; CDR2 reads SQIVND (reference sequence). The germline V and J ends were trimmed by 7 bases and 3 bases, with 9 bases remaining between them. The CDR3 DNA is TGTGCCAGTATCAAGGGGCACACTGAAGCTTTCTTT. Translation: CASIKGHTEAFF.

The chain has TRBV6-5 and TRBJ2-3, with 8 bases that match TRBD2. Germline V gene data show CDR1 as MNHEY and CDR2 as SVGAGI. The length of the CDR3 is 15 residues. V shed 6 bases and J 6 bases; nucleotides not matched to a gene: 11. The DNA of the CDR3 is TGTGCCAGCAGGGGGGGACTAGGTCGGGCTGATACGCAGTATTTT. Translating it yields CASRGGLGRADTQYF.

The V and J genes are TRBV15 and TRBJ2-7; TRBD2 agrees at 8 bases. Germline trimming cut 5 bases from V and 0 bases from J; bases unmatched to any gene: 9. CDR1 and CDR2 from the germline V gene are LNHNV and YYDKDF (reference sequence). The CDR3 is made up of 16 amino acids. CDR3 nucleotide sequence: TGTGCCACCAGCGATAGCGGGATCCCCAGCTCCTACGAGCAGTACTTC. Translated, it gives CATSDSGIPSSYEQYF.

This sequence joins TRBV19 and TRBJ1-1; unclear D gene. Per the germline V gene, CDR1 is LNHDA and CDR2 is SQIVND (reference sequence). Trimming took off 5 bases at V and 0 bases at J, with 4 bases between the two ends. This CDR3 contains 12 residues. The CDR3, as DNA: TGTGCCAGTAGTTTCTTGAACACTGAAGCTTTCTTT. Translation gives CASSFLNTEAFF. The full variable domain, in which reference TRBV19 and TRBJ1-1 provide the parts outside the CDR3, is DGGITQSPKYLFRKEGQNVTLSCEQNLNHDAMYWYRQDPGQGLRLIYYSQIVNDFQKGDIAEGYSVSREKKESFPLTVTSAQKNPTAFYLCASSFLNTEAFFGQGTRLTVV.

The sample holds one count of this clone. V gene TRBV5-5 combines with J gene TRBJ2-2; possibly TRBD1 for D (6 bases). V was shortened by 3 bases and J by 1 base, with 10 bases between the two germline ends. Germline V gene data show CDR1 as SGHKS and CDR2 as YYEKEE (reference sequence). This CDR3 region has 15 residues. The CDR3 here is CASSYVTGNTGELFF. CDR3 nucleotide sequence: TGTGCCAGCAGCTACGTGACAGGGAACACCGGGGAGCTGTTTTTT.

This chain joins TRBV15 and TRBJ1-2, with 7 bases aligning to TRBD1. CDR3 size: 15 residues. Per the germline V gene, CDR1 is LNHNV and CDR2 is YYDKDF (reference sequence). The V and J ends lost 0 bases and 3 bases, in that order; junction bases with no gene match: 4. The CDR3 spells CATSRDRGTDYGYTF. CDR3 coding DNA: TGTGCCACCAGCAGAGATCGGGGGACAGACTATGGCTACACCTTC. Full variable domain (outside the CDR3, taken from reference TRBV15 and TRBJ1-2): DAMVIQNPRYQVTQFGKPVTLSCSQTLNHNVMYWYQQKSSQAPKLLFHYYDKDFNNEADTPDNFQSRRPNTSFCFLDIRSPGLGDTAMYLCATSRDRGTDYGYTFGSGTRLTVV.

The chain uses TRBV20-1 and TRBJ1-2; TRBD1 aligns across 7 bases. Germline CDR1 is DFQATT and CDR2 is SNEGSKA (reference sequence). This CDR3 spans 13 amino acids. The J segment lost 7 bases and the V segment lost 3 bases, leaving 8 bases of the junction unmatched. CDR3 loop: CSASEGARGGYTF. The DNA for the CDR3 is TGCAGTGCTAGTGAGGGGGCGCGAGGTGGCTACACCTTC.

The chain carries TRBV2 and TRBJ1-2; TRBD1 aligns across 9 bases. This CDR3 region has 13 residues. Germline values: CDR1 SNHLY, CDR2 FYNNEI. V lost 6 bases, J lost 3 bases, and 2 bases stayed unmatched. Here the CDR3 DNA reads TGTGCCAGCAGGAGGACAGGGGACTATGGCTACACCTTC. It is translated as CASRRTGDYGYTF. The complete variable domain, with remaining parts taken from reference TRBV2 and TRBJ1-2, reads EPEVTQTPSHQVTQMGQEVILRCVPISNHLYFYWYRQILGQKVEFLVSFYNNEISEKSEIFDDQFSVERPDGSNFTLKIRSTKLEDSAMYFCASRRTGDYGYTFGSGTRLTVV.

The CDR3 bases are TGTGCCAGCAGCTTAGCCCCGGGTTGGGCGGGAGATGTGAATGAGCAGTTCTTC. Residues: CASSLAPGWAGDVNEQFF. This chain uses TRBV7-8 with TRBJ2-1; 7 bases align to TRBD2. CDR1 and CDR2 from the germline V gene are SGHVS and FQNEAQ. Trimming took 0 bases from V and 7 from J; bases not matched to a gene: 15. The CDR3 totals 18 residues.

The chain links TRBV7-3 to TRBJ2-6; D is unclear. V lost 5 bases to trimming and J lost 2 bases, with 10 bases between them. CDR3 length: 15 amino acids. Germline V gene lookup returns CDR1 SGHTA and CDR2 FQGTGA. In DNA form, the CDR3 reads TGTGCCAGCAGCCCCACATCCCCTGGGGCCAACGTCCTGACTTTC. Encoded protein: CASSPTSPGANVLTF.

The chain recombines TRBV2 with TRBJ2-1; no clear D gene. The CDR3 has 12 amino acids. The germline V gene encodes CDR1 SNHLY and CDR2 FYNNEI. V dropped 2 bases and J dropped 8 bases, with 7 bases sitting between them. CDR3 sequence (DNA): TGTGCCAGCAGTGAAATAGAGTATGAGCAGTTCTTC. This sequence encodes CASSEIEYEQFF.

The chain carries TRBV14 and TRBJ1-1; D remains unclear. Germline lookup yields CDR1 SGHDN and CDR2 FVKESK. This CDR3 has 13 amino acids. V was pared by 10 bases and J by 0 bases, with 12 bases between. CDR3: CATAGLMNTEAFF. The CDR3 DNA sequence: TGTGCCACCGCCGGGTTGATGAACACTGAAGCTTTCTTT.

This clone was seen just once. The V call is TRBV18, the J call TRBJ2-7; TRBD1 aligns across 7 bases. Trimming at V came to 2 bases and at J to 4 bases, leaving 14 bases not matched to a gene. The germline V gene has CDR1 KGHSH and CDR2 LQKENI. The CDR3 totals 17 residues. The chain's CDR3 is CASSPIIPTGTPYEQYF. The CDR3 DNA sequence: TGTGCCAGCTCACCAATAATCCCGACAGGGACCCCTTACGAGCAGTACTTC.

This clone was picked up a small number of times. This chain connects TRBV4-1 to TRBJ1-5, with D possibly being TRBD1 (6 bases). The CDR3 spans 15 residues. The V end lost 5 bases, the J end lost 0 bases, and 11 bases lay between the germline ends. Germline assignment: CDR1 MGHRA and CDR2 YSYEKL. CDR3 amino acids: CASSSVQGSNQPQHF. The CDR3 DNA is TGCGCCAGCAGCTCAGTACAGGGTAGCAATCAGCCCCAGCATTTT.

CDR3 nucleotide sequence: TGTGCCAGCAGCCGCCGGGAACGGTCGGGCTTCAATGAGCAGTTCTTC. It specifies CASSRRERSGFNEQFF. This chain joins TRBV11-2 and TRBJ2-1; D is possibly TRBD2 (5 bases). Trimming shortened V by 5 bases and J by 6 bases, and 20 bases separated the two germline ends. Germline assignment: CDR1 SGHAT and CDR2 FQNNGV. This CDR3 is built from 16 residues.

The rearrangement links TRBV5-1 to TRBJ2-7; 9 bases match TRBD1. The CDR3 sequence is 16 residues long. CDR1 and CDR2 (germline): SGHRS, YFSETQ. Germline trimming cut 0 bases from V and 3 bases from J; bases unmatched to any gene: 7. The CDR3 DNA sequence: TGCGCCAGCAGCTTGGAACTCACAGGGGGCGGCTACGAGCAGTACTTC. Translated: CASSLELTGGGYEQYF.

The chain recombines TRBV27 with TRBJ2-7; D not resolved. Looked up from germline, CDR1 is MNHEY and CDR2 is SMNVEV (reference sequence). The CDR3 has 14 residues. The V and J ends lost 5 bases and 0 bases respectively, with 11 bases between them. As DNA, the CDR3 is TGTGCCAGCAGTACCCGACCTAGCTCCTACGAGCAGTACTTC. It codes for CASSTRPSSYEQYF.

The V gene is TRBV5-6, the J gene TRBJ2-7; maybe TRBD1 (7 bases). Germline V gene lookup returns CDR1 SGHDT and CDR2 YYEEEE. The CDR3 is 14 amino acids. Trimming pared 3 bases from V and 3 bases from J, leaving 13 bases between. The CDR3 loop reads CASSWGDSHYEQYF. The CDR3 DNA reads as TGTGCCAGCAGCTGGGGGGACAGCCACTACGAGCAGTACTTC.